This T cell receptor (beta chain) was sequenced in a study of blood T cell repertoires in COVID-19. The CDR3 runs 15 residues. Germline lookup yields CDR1 KGHDR and CDR2 SFDVKD. Trimming shortened V by 1 base and J by 1 base, and 6 bases separated the two germline ends. Under the authors' procedure: Researchers report that nucleated cell counts were estimated from reference gene primer amplification. Sequencing was performed with immunoSEQ multiplex PCR; in TCRdb, only in-frame clones are kept and a portion is missing. V and J calls and clone size are as listed in that table; D and trimming were resolved from the DNA. Altogether under 300,000 clones are present, roughly 84% being singletons, with the ten largest covering more than 1.5%.

This TCR was recovered from a woman aged 40-49 years who had recovered from COVID-19. The sequenced sample consisted of peripheral blood. This chain joins TRBV24-1 and TRBJ2-2; no firm D call. The CDR3 region is CATSDFGKNTGELFF. CDR3 DNA: TGTGCCACCAGTGATTTTGGCAAGAACACCGGGGAGCTGTTTTTT.